What follows are 11 T cell receptor beta chains derived from one specimen sequenced in a study of blood T cells in healthy people across ages. It was with a sample-barcoded 5' primer and a J-beta primer mix that a second PCR of roughly 6 to 12 cycles was run. TCRdb analysed the 5' RACE reads with MiXCR anew, one entry per CDR3 protein. The data show around 940,000 distinct CDR3 sequences, around 54% seen once. Sequences were obtained from blood. The receptors derive from an older woman in good health.

With regard to this clonotype: Germline is not matched at one junction end, which may reflect a read error. The rearrangement joins TRBV6-1 to TRBJ2-4, with D tentatively TRBD2 (5 bases). The CDR3 is 15 amino acids. Per germline, CDR1 MNHNS and CDR2 SASEGT. Here the CDR3 reads CASKDGILAQNIQYF. CDR3 nucleotides: TGTGCCAGCAAAGATGGGATTCTAGCCCAAAACATTCAGTACTTC.

This clonotype has a single count. The chain employs TRBV2 and TRBJ1-6; perhaps TRBD1 as D (5 bases). The V end lost 3 bases, the J end lost 6 bases, and 12 bases lay between the germline ends. The CDR3 covers 15 residues. Germline V gene sequence: CDR1 SNHLY, CDR2 FYNNEI. CDR3 region: CASSEAGRTNSPLHF. The CDR3 DNA reads as TGTGCCAGCAGTGAGGCGGGACGGACTAATTCACCCCTCCACTTT. Based on the CDR3 plus reference TRBV2 and TRBJ1-6, the full variable domain is EPEVTQTPSHQVTQMGQEVILRCVPISNHLYFYWYRQILGQKVEFLVSFYNNEISEKSEIFDDQFSVERPDGSNFTLKIRSTKLEDSAMYFCASSEAGRTNSPLHFGNGTRLTVT.

The table lists this clonotype with a count of one. This chain joins TRBV7-6 and TRBJ2-1; D is perhaps TRBD2 (6 bases). V was cut by 5 bases and J by 3 bases, with 14 bases left in between. The CDR3 extends over 15 amino acids. Looked up from germline, CDR1 is SGHVS and CDR2 is FNYEAQ. The CDR3 nucleotides are TGTGCCAGCAGCGGGCTAGCGCGTGACTACAATGAGCAGTTCTTC. This translates into CASSGLARDYNEQFF.

As for this clonotype: This may come from a read error, since a much larger clone is one base off. The chain links TRBV10-2 to TRBJ2-7; D is unclear. Trimming stripped 3 bases from V and 2 bases from J, with 8 bases between. This CDR3 is 13 amino acids long. Germline lookup yields CDR1 WSHSY and CDR2 SAAADI. CDR3 coding DNA: TGCGCCAGCAGTGATGTGTATGCCTACGAGCAGTACTTC. Protein product: CASSDVYAYEQYF.

The J gene is TRBJ2-5, the V gene TRBV3-1; unclear D gene. Germline V gene lookup returns CDR1 LGHDT and CDR2 YNNKEL (reference sequence). V lost 0 bases, J lost 11 bases, and 19 bases lay in between. The CDR3 length is 15 residues. Here the CDR3 reads CASSQERRAHNEQYF. The CDR3, as DNA: TGTGCCAGCAGCCAAGAAAGAAGGGCCCACAATGAGCAGTACTTC.

The V call is TRBV9, the J call TRBJ2-5; TRBD2 might be the D (6 bases). The J call may be incorrect, as the DNA end agrees better with TRBJ2-7. CDR1 is SGDLS, CDR2 YYNGEE, per germline. The CDR3 extends over 16 amino acids. The CDR3: CASSPRPRGRTYEQYF. The CDR3 DNA sequence: TGTGCCAGCAGCCCCCGGCCACGGGGGAGAACCTACGAGCAGTACTTC.

In regard to this clonotype: A read error may explain this, as a much larger clone is one base away. V and J are TRBV3-1 and TRBJ2-1; no firm D call. Between the trimmed V and J ends, which lost 2 bases and 11 bases, there was a span of 19 bases. This CDR3 is built from 15 residues. Germline V gene lookup returns CDR1 LGHDT and CDR2 YNNKEL (reference sequence). The CDR3: CASSQQSDLGGQQFF. DNA for the CDR3: TGTGCCAGCAGCCAACAAAGTGATTTGGGCGGACAGCAGTTCTTC.

J is TRBJ2-1 and V is TRBV4-1; D ambiguous. V shed 5 bases and J shed 5 bases, with 13 bases lying between them. The germline V gene has CDR1 MGHRA and CDR2 YSYEKL. The CDR3 sequence is 14 residues long. The CDR3 protein is CASSGPSQNNEQFF. In DNA form, the CDR3 reads TGCGCCAGCAGCGGGCCTTCTCAGAACAATGAGCAGTTCTTC.

This clonotype showed up just a few times. The V call is TRBV5-6, the J call TRBJ1-2; D remains ambiguous. V gave up 0 bases and J gave up 1 base, with 10 bases separating them. The CDR3 is 15 amino acids. Per the germline V gene, CDR1 is SGHDT and CDR2 is YYEEEE. The DNA for the CDR3 is TGTGCCAGCAGCTTGGTCGGACGGAGTAACTATGGCTACACCTTC. Amino acids: CASSLVGRSNYGYTF.

The J gene is TRBJ2-1, the V gene TRBV4-2, with D perhaps TRBD2 (5 bases). CDR3 length equals 12 residues. V was trimmed by 2 bases and J by 9 bases, leaving 8 bases between them. The germline gives CDR1 LGHNA, CDR2 YNFKEQ. The CDR3 bases are TGTGCCAGCAGCCAACCCAGCGGTGAGCAGTTCTTC. Protein sequence: CASSQPSGEQFF.

V and J are TRBV5-5 and TRBJ1-1; the D is unclear. V lost 4 bases to trimming and J lost 3 bases, with 10 bases between them. The CDR3 sequence is 13 residues long. Germline V gene sequence: CDR1 SGHKS, CDR2 YYEKEE (reference sequence). The CDR3 DNA reads TGTGCCAGCAGCCGCAAAGACTACACTGAAGCTTTCTTT. It translates to CASSRKDYTEAFF.